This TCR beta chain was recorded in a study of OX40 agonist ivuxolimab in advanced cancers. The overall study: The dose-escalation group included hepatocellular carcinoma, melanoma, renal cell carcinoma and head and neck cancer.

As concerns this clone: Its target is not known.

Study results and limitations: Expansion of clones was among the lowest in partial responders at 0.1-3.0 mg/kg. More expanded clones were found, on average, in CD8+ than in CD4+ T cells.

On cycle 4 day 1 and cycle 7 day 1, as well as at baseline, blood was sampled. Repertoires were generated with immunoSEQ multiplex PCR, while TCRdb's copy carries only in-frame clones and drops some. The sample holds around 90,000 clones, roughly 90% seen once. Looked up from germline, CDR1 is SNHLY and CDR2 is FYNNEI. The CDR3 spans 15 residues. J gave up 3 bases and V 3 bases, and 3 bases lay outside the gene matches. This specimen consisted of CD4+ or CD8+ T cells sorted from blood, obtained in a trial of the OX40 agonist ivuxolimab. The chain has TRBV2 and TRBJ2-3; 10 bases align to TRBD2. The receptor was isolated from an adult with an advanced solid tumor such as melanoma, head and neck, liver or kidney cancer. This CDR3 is CASSDKAGGTDTQYF. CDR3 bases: TGTGCCAGCAGTGATAAAGCGGGAGGGACAGATACGCAGTATTTT. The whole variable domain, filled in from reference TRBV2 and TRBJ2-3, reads EPEVTQTPSHQVTQMGQEVILRCVPISNHLYFYWYRQILGQKVEFLVSFYNNEISEKSEIFDDQFSVERPDGSNFTLKIRSTKLEDSAMYFCASSDKAGGTDTQYFGPGTRLTVL.